This record covers a single T cell receptor (beta chain). Per germline, CDR1 MNHEY and CDR2 SVGAGI. This CDR3 has 14 residues. V was pared by 5 bases and J by 6 bases, with 4 bases of the junction left unmatched. This sample is part of a study of PD-L1 blockade in urothelial cancer. At the level of the study: Most patients, about 85% of the 29, were males with bladder-origin cancer. Analyses used blood from 3 weeks (second dose) and 6 weeks after treatment start. T cell content in blood samples showed a median of about 150,000.

The data were produced by immunoSEQ multiplex PCR, yet TCRdb's version contains in-frame clones alone and is incomplete. The table lists around 53,000 clones, 75% to 90% of them singletons. This TCR was sampled from a man aged 35 to 55 with urothelial cancer. The genes are TRBV6-5 and TRBJ2-4; 10 nucleotides align to TRBD1. Source: PBMCs, taken around atezolizumab (anti-PD-L1) treatment. CDR3 in DNA: TGTGCCAGCAGTCCGGGACAGGGGTTAAACATTCAGTACTTC. The encoded protein is CASSPGQGLNIQYF.